This is a list of T cell receptor beta chains from one sample in a study of blood T cells in healthy people across ages. TCRdb re-called the 5' RACE reads through MiXCR, storing one row per CDR3 protein. The data hold some 930,000 distinct CDR3 sequences, with 25% to 35% observed a single time. The sample also formed part of further work on T cells of mothers and their children.

Sequencing input: blood. The source is a woman aged 35 to 49 in good health. The CDR3 runs from the conserved cysteine through the conserved F or W. Fields, in order: D gene, V gene, clone size, J gene, CDR3 length, CDR3 protein, CDR3 DNA. A D gene is named only where the DNA matches it firmly. The listing skips clone size in some rows; elsewhere it reads once, few, many or a size class.

TRBD1	TRBV6-5	many	TRBJ1-2	14	CASTRTGLNYGYTF	TGTGCCAGCACTCGGACAGGGCTTAACTATGGCTACACCTTC
.	TRBV30	.	TRBJ2-2	16	CAWSRGGYQNTGELFF	TGTGCCTGGAGTAGGGGCGGATACCAGAACACCGGGGAGCTGTTTTTT
TRBD2	TRBV7-9	.	TRBJ2-3	17	CASSSSAGRVSADTQYF	TGTGCCAGCAGCTCCTCAGCGGGGAGGGTGTCGGCAGATACGCAGTATTTT
.	TRBV5-1	.	TRBJ1-1	16	CASSRNRDIPPNEAFF	TGCGCCAGCAGCAGAAACCGGGACATCCCGCCTAATGAAGCTTTCTTT
TRBD1	TRBV27	.	TRBJ1-5	15	CASSSRQGADQPQHF	TGTGCCAGCAGTTCCCGACAGGGGGCTGATCAGCCCCAGCATTTT
.	TRBV7-2	many	TRBJ2-1	14	CASSFQGRYNEQFF	TGTGCCAGCAGCTTTCAGGGGCGATACAATGAGCAGTTCTTC
TRBD1	TRBV4-1	many	TRBJ1-2	14	CASSQAGQGGGYTF	TGCGCCAGCAGCCAAGCCGGACAGGGGGGAGGCTACACCTTC
.	TRBV28	many	TRBJ2-5	16	CASSLFNRVGQETQYF	TGTGCCAGCAGTTTATTCAACAGGGTTGGTCAAGAGACCCAGTACTTC
.	TRBV7-9	.	TRBJ1-1	15	CAGSPIQIMNTEAFF	TGTGCCGGCAGTCCTATACAGATAATGAACACTGAAGCTTTCTTT
TRBD1	TRBV4-3	many	TRBJ2-5	15	CASSLGQVTQETQYF	TGCGCCAGCAGCCTGGGACAGGTTACGCAAGAGACCCAGTACTTC
TRBD1	TRBV28	few	TRBJ1-2	15	CASSPISRTGDGYTF	TGTGCCAGCAGTCCAATCTCAAGGACAGGGGACGGCTACACCTTC
.	TRBV7-2	once	TRBJ2-5	17	CASSLRGSGGGKETQYF	TGTGCCAGCAGCTTAAGGGGGTCCGGGGGTGGAAAAGAGACCCAGTACTTC
.	TRBV4-3	many	TRBJ2-7	14	CASSQERGSYEQYF	TGCGCCAGCAGCCAAGAGAGGGGGTCCTACGAGCAGTACTTC
.	TRBV9	many	TRBJ1-2	12	CASSTPREQDTF	TGTGCCAGCAGCACACCCCGGGAACAGGACACCTTC
TRBD1	TRBV28	many	TRBJ2-5	13	CASSRQGPETQYF	TGTGCCAGCAGCCGACAGGGTCCAGAGACCCAGTACTTC
.	TRBV27	.	TRBJ1-5	15	CASSPWTDSNQPQHF	TGTGCCAGCAGCCCCTGGACGGATAGCAATCAGCCCCAGCATTTT